This TCR beta chain comes out of a study of blood T cell repertoires in COVID-19. Study background: COVID-19 samples, acute and convalescent, were from the United States, Italy and Spain. In each case, the material was cDNA or gDNA derived from T cells, B-cell-depleted T cells, or PBMCs.

Original analysis: It was from reference gene primer amplification that nucleated cell counts were estimated. TCRdb's copy holds only in-frame clones and misses some; the assay was immunoSEQ multiplex PCR. Clone size and the V and J calls come from that table; the DNA yielded D and trimming. Here the sample spans 30,000 to 40,000 clones, around 85% being singletons. CDR3 length: 12 amino acids. Trimming removed 3 bases at V and 6 bases at J, with 6 bases between. Germline CDR1 MDHEN, CDR2 SYDVKM. This clone was seen just once. Specimen: peripheral blood. J is TRBJ1-5 and V is TRBV28; D is unresolved. The receptor's source is a man aged 60 to 69 with active or convalescent COVID-19. The CDR3 DNA reads as TGTGCCAGCAGTTTGGCCCTTCAGCCCCAGCATTTT. This codes for CASSLALQPQHF.